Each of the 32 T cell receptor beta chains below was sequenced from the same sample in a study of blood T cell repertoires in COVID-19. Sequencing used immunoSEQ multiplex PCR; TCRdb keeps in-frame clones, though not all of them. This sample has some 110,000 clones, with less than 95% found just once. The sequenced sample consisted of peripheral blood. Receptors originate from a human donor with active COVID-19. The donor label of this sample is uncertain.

In DNA form, the CDR3 reads TGTGCCACGGGGGGCCACCCTAACTATGGCTACACCTTC. It specifies CATGGHPNYGYTF. The rearrangement links TRBV2 to TRBJ1-2; TRBD1 is a possible D gene (6 bases). Germline V gene sequence: CDR1 SNHLY, CDR2 FYNNEI. This CDR3 has 13 amino acids. V was shortened by 10 bases and J by 0 bases, with 12 bases between the two germline ends.

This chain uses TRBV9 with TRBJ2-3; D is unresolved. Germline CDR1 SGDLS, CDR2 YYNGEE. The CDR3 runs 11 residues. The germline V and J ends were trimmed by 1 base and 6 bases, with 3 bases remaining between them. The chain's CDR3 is CASSVQDTQYF. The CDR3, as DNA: TGTGCCAGCAGCGTACAGGATACGCAGTATTTT.

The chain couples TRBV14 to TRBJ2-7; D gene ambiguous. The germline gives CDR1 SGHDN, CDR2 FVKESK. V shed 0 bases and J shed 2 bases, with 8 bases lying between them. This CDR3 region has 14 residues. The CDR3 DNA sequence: TGTGCCAGCAGCCAAGACTTAGCCCCCTACGAGCAGTACTTC. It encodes CASSQDLAPYEQYF.

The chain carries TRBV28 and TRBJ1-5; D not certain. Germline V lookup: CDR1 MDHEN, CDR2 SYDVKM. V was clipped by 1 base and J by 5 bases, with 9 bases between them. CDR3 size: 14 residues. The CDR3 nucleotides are TGTGCCAGCAGTTTATTGGGCACTTATCAGCCCCAGCATTTT. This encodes CASSLLGTYQPQHF.

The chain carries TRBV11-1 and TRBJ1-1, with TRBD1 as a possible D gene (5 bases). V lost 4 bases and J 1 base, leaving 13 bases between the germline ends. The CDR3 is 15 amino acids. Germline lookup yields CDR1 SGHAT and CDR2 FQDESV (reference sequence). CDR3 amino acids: CASSSQGRANTEAFF. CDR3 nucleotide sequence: TGTGCCAGCAGCTCCCAGGGCCGGGCGAACACTGAAGCTTTCTTT.

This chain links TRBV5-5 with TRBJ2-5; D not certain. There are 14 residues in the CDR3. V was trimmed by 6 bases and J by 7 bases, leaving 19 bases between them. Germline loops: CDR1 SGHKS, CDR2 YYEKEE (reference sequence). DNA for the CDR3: TGTGCCAGCACCACGTCCCCCGGGTATGCGACCCAGTACTTC. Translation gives CASTTSPGYATQYF.

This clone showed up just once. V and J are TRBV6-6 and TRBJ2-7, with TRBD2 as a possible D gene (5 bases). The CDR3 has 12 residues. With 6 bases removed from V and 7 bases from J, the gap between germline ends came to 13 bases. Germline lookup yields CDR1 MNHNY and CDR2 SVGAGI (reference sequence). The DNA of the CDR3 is TGTGCCAGCAGCCGACCACGGGGTGAGCAGTACTTC. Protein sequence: CASSRPRGEQYF.

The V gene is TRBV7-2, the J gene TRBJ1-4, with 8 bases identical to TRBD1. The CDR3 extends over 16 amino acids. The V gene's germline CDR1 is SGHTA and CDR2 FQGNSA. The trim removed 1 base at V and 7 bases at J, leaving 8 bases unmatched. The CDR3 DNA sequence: TGTGCCAGCAGCTTAGTGCAGGGGGCTGGGGGTGAAAAACTGTTTTTT. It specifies CASSLVQGAGGEKLFF.

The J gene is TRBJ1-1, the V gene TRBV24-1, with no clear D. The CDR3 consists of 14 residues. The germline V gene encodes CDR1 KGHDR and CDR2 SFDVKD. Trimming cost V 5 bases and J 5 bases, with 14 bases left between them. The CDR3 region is CATSGPGLGTEAFF. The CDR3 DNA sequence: TGTGCCACCAGTGGCCCGGGGTTGGGGACTGAAGCTTTCTTT.

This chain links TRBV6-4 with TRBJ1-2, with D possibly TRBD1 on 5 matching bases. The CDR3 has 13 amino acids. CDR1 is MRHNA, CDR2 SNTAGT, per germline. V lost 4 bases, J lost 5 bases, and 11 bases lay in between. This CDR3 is CASSGGPGYGYTF. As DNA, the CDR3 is TGTGCCAGCAGTGGCGGTCCAGGGTATGGCTACACCTTC.

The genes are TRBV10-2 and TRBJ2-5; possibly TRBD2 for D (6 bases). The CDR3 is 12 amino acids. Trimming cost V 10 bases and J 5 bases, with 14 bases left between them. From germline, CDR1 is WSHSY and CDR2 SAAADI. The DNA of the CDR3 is TGCGCCACCCGGGACTCGGCGGAGACCCAGTACTTC. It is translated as CATRDSAETQYF.

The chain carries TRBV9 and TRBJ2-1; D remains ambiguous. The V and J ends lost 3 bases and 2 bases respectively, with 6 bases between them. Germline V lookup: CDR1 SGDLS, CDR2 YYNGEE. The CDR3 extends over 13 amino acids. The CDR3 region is CASSGTAYNEQFF. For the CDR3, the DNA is TGTGCCAGCAGCGGAACAGCCTACAATGAGCAGTTCTTC.

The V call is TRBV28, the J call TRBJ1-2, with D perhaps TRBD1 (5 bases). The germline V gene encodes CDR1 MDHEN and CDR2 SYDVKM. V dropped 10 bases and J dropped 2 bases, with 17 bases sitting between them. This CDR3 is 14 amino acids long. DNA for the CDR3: TGTGCCACCCAGGGTATTGGGATGAACTATGGCTACACCTTC. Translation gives CATQGIGMNYGYTF.

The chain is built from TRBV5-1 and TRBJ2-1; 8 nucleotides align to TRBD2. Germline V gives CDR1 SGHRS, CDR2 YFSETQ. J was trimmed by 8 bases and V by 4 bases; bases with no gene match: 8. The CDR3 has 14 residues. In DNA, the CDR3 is TGCGCCAGCAGCCGCGATTATAGCGGGGATGAGCAGTTCTTC. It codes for CASSRDYSGDEQFF. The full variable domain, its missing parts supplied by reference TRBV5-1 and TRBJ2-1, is KAGVTQTPRYLIKTRGQQVTLSCSPISGHRSVSWYQQTPGQGLQFLFEYFSETQRNKGNFPGRFSGRQFSNSRSEMNVSTLELGDSALYLCASSRDYSGDEQFFGPGTRLTVL.

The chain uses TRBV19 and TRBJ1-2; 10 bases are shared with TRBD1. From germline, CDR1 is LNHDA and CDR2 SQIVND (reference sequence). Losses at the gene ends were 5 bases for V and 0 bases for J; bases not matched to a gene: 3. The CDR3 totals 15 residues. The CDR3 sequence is CASSGQGGANYGYTF. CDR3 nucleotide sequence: TGTGCCAGTAGTGGACAGGGGGGAGCTAACTATGGCTACACCTTC.

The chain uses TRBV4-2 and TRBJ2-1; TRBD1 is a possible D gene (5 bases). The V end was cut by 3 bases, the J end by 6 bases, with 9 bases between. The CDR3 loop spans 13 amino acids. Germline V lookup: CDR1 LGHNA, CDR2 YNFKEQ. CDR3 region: CASSHARVNEQFF. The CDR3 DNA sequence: TGTGCCAGCAGCCACGCCAGGGTCAATGAGCAGTTCTTC.

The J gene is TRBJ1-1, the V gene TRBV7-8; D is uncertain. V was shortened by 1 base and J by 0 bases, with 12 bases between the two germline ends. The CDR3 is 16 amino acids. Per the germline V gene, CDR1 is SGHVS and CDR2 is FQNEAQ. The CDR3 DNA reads TGTGCCAGCAGCTTAGTCGGCGGTAACATGAACACTGAAGCTTTCTTT. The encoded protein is CASSLVGGNMNTEAFF.

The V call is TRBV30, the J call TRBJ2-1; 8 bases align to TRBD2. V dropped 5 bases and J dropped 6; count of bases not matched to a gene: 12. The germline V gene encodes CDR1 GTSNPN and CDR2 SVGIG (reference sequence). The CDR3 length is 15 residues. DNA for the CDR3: TGTGCCTGGGACGGGACTAGAGAAGGGGTCAATGAGCAGTTCTTC. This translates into CAWDGTREGVNEQFF.

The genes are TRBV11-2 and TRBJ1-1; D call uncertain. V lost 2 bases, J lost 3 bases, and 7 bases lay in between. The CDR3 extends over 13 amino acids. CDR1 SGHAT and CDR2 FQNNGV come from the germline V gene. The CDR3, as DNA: TGTGCCAGCAGCTTAAAGGCGGACACTGAAGCTTTCTTT. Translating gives CASSLKADTEAFF. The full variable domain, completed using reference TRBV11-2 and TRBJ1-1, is EAGVAQSPRYKIIEKRQSVAFWCNPISGHATLYWYQQILGQGPKLLIQFQNNGVVDDSQLPKDRFSAERLKGVDSTLKIQPAKLEDSAVYLCASSLKADTEAFFGQGTRLTVV.

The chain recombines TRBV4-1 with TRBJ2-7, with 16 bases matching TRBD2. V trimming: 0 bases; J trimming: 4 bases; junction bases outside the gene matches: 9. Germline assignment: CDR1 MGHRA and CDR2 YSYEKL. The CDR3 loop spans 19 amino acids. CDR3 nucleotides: TGCGCCAGCAGCCAAGACGCCGGGACTAGCGGGGGGGCAGTGTACGAGCAGTACTTC. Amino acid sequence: CASSQDAGTSGGAVYEQYF.

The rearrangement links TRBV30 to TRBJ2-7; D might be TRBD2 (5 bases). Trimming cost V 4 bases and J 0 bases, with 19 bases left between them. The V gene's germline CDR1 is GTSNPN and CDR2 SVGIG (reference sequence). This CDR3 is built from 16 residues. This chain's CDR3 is CAWTGGDGYDSYEQYF. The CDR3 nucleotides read TGTGCCTGGACCGGAGGAGACGGTTATGACTCCTACGAGCAGTACTTC. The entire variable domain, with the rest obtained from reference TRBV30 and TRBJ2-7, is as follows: SQTIHQWPATLVQPVGSPLSLECTVEGTSNPNLYWYRQAAGRGLQLLFYSVGIGQISSEVPQNLSASRPQDRQFILSSKKLLLSDSGFYLCAWTGGDGYDSYEQYFGPGTRLTVT.

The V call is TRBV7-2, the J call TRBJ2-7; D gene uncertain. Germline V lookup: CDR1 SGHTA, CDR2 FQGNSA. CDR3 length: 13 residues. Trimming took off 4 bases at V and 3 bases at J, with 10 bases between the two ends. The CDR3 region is CASSSSVGYEQYF. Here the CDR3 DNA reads TGTGCCAGCAGCTCCTCGGTTGGCTACGAGCAGTACTTC.

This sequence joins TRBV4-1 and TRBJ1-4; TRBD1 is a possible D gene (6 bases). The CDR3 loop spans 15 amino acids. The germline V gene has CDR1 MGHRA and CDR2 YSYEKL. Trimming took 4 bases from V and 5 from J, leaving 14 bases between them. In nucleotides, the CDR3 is TGCGCCAGCAGCCTTTACCGGGACACCAATGAAAAACTGTTTTTT. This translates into CASSLYRDTNEKLFF.

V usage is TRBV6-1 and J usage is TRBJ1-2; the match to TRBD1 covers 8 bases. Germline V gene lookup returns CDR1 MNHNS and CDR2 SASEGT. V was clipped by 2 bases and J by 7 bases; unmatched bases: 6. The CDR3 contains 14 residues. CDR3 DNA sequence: TGTGCCAGCAGTGAAAGTTACAGGGGGACTGGCTACACCTTC. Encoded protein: CASSESYRGTGYTF.

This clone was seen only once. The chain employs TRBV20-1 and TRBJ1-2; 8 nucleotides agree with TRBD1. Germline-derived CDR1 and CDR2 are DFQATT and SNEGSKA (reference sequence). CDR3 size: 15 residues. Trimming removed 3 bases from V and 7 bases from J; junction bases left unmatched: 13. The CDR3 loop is CSASNYPQGDFGYTF. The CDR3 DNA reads TGCAGTGCTAGTAATTATCCACAGGGGGATTTTGGCTACACCTTC.

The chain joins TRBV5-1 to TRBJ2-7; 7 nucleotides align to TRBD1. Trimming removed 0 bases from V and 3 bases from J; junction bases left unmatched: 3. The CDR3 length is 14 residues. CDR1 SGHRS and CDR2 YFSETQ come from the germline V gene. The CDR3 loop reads CASSLGTGYYEQYF. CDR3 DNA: TGCGCCAGCAGCTTGGGGACAGGCTACTACGAGCAGTACTTC.

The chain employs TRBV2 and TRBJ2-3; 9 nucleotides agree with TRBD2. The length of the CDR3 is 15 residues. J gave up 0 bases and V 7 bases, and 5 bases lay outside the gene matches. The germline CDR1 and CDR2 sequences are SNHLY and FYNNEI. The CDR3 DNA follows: TGTGCCAGCATGCCTAGCGGGGCTAGCACAGATACGCAGTATTTT. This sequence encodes CASMPSGASTDTQYF.

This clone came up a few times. The CDR3 nucleotides are TGTGCCAGCAGCCCCCCGGGACAGGAAAACACTGAAGCTTTCTTT. This encodes CASSPPGQENTEAFF. The chain carries TRBV5-5 and TRBJ1-1; 8 positions agree with TRBD1. Germline assignment: CDR1 SGHKS and CDR2 YYEKEE (reference sequence). The CDR3 is 15 residues long. Trimming at V came to 4 bases and at J to 2 bases, leaving 7 bases not matched to a gene.

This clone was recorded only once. This CDR3 is CASSSLAATGELFF. The CDR3 DNA sequence: TGTGCCAGCAGCTCGCTAGCCGCCACCGGGGAGCTGTTTTTT. The rearrangement uses TRBV7-2 and TRBJ2-2; D may be TRBD2 (5 bases). Trimming took 4 bases from V and 4 from J, leaving 10 bases between them. CDR3 length: 14 residues. Germline lookup yields CDR1 SGHTA and CDR2 FQGNSA.

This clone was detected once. As DNA, the CDR3 is TGTGCCATCAGGACTAGCGGGGGAAGCTACAATGAGCAGTTCTTC. Encoded protein: CAIRTSGGSYNEQFF. The chain couples TRBV10-3 to TRBJ2-1, with TRBD2 identical over 12 bases. After removal of 6 bases from V and 3 bases from J, the junction contained 3 bases not matched to a gene. Germline lookup yields CDR1 ENHRY and CDR2 SYGVKD. The CDR3 loop spans 15 amino acids.

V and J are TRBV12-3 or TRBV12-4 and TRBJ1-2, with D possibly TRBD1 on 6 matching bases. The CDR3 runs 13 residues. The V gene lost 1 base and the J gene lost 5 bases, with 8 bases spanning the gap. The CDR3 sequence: CASSLGQGYGYTF. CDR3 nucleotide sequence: TGTGCCAGCAGTTTAGGGCAGGGGTATGGCTACACCTTC.

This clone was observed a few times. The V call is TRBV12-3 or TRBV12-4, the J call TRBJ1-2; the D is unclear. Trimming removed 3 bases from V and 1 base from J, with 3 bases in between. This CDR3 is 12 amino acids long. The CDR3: CASSFLNYGYTF. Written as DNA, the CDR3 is TGTGCCAGCAGTTTTCTTAACTATGGCTACACCTTC.